The present TCR beta chain was sequenced within a study of blood T cells in healthy people across ages. Study-level information: Capture via template switching afforded approximately one barcoded beta molecule per two T cells. Study observations and caveats: Observed TCR beta diversity showed a strong correlation with the percentage of naive T cells as measured by flow cytometry. Leaving the PBMCs unsorted stopped any conclusive comparison of naive versus antigen-experienced cells.

Primers used in a second PCR of about 6 to 11 cycles were a sample-barcoded 5' primer and a J-beta primer mix. Carrying 12 random nucleotides, a template-switch adaptor labeled each individual cDNA molecule. A single record per CDR3 protein comes from TCRdb applying MiXCR to the 5' RACE reads. The sample has 1 million to 1.2 million distinct CDR3 sequences, less than 45% seen once. With regard to this clonotype: Antigen: not known. A much larger clone lies one base from this, so it may be a read error.

The material sequenced was blood. The sequence came from a man younger than 35 in good health.

This CDR3 is CGSSSGPGPDTQYF. The DNA of the CDR3 is TGTGGCAGCAGCTCCGGACCGGGCCCAGATACGCAGTATTTT. The J gene is TRBJ2-3, the V gene TRBV13; D ambiguous. CDR1 is PRHDT, CDR2 FYEKMQ, per germline (reference sequence). The CDR3 spans 14 residues.